Listed here is a single T cell receptor beta chain. Its antigen is as yet unknown. This record belongs to a study of cytotoxic CD8 clonotypes in ibrutinib-treated CLL. Background on the study: Per sample, productive templates averaged around 250,000 and productive rearrangements averaged around 100,000. The study's findings and limits: Baseline values of clonality outstripped age-matched healthy donors and followed circulating CD8+ T-cell counts. Rising at ibrutinib response, clonality subsequently fell back toward baseline at progression.

Clones were read by immunoSEQ multiplex PCR, and TCRdb kept only the in-frame ones, dropping some. The sample has 150,000 or so clones, 70% to 90% seen once; the top ten hold 7.5% to 8%. This CDR3 comprises 14 residues. V dropped 4 bases and J dropped 7; count of bases not matched to a gene: 9. Germline V gene lookup returns CDR1 MNHEY and CDR2 SMNVEV (reference sequence). The source material was PBMCs, sampled after 36 months of ibrutinib treatment. This TCR was sampled from a human donor with chronic lymphocytic leukemia. This chain connects TRBV27 to TRBJ1-2; 7 bases map to TRBD1. The CDR3 region is CASSSQTGSSGYTF. In nucleotides, the CDR3 is TGTGCCAGCAGTTCACAGACAGGGTCCTCTGGCTACACCTTC.